This T cell receptor beta chain was observed in a study of metastatic and nonmetastatic thyroid tumors. Original analysis: To classify distant metastasis in papillary thyroid cancer, a model was built from CDR3 differences across clinicopathological groups. TCRdb re-called clones from the PCR reads using MiXCR. TCRdb's processing, not the authors', yielded these V and J calls. Of roughly 36,000 clones listed, 10% to 11% are singletons. The entire patient cohort was treatment-naive prior to thyroid surgery. The CDR3 is 15 amino acids. Germline CDR1 MDHEN, CDR2 SYDVKM. The study's findings and limits: Benign nodules were reported to have significantly lower TCR beta diversity than malignant thyroid tumors, in blood and tumor.

In its sample, this clone was seen many times. Its antigen remains unidentified. With a much larger clone just one base away, this may be a read error. Sequenced input: blood. The V and J genes are TRBV28 and TRBJ2-7; 7 nucleotides match TRBD2. The sequence was collected from a female donor with papillary thyroid cancer or a benign thyroid nodule (not recorded which). Some clones in this sample may be carry-over from other donors' samples. For the CDR3, the DNA is TGTGCCAGCAGTTCCCCAACCGGGAGGACATACGAGCAGTGCTTC. Its translation: CASSSPTGRTYEQCF.